Presented here are 24 T cell receptor beta chains from one specimen sequenced in a study of Graves' ophthalmopathy and Graves' hyperthyroidism. As the template, RNA transcripts were used to amplify TCR beta CDR3 regions. The authors performed first-round RT-PCR with HTBI primers and then a second-round multiplex PCR. TCRdb re-called the multiplex PCR reads through MiXCR, storing one row per CDR3 protein. This sample has just over 600,000 distinct CDR3 sequences; approximately 22% occur once, and the top ten carry 7.1%. Input material: peripheral blood. The receptors originated from a young woman with stable Graves' hyperthyroidism. Some clones in this sample may be carry-over from other donors' samples.

The table lists this clonotype with many counts. The CDR3 reads CASSEGPGQGKTEAFF. CDR3 DNA: TGTGCCAGCAGTGAAGGCCCGGGGCAGGGGAAAACTGAAGCTTTCTTT. The chain carries TRBV6-1 and TRBJ1-1, with D possibly being TRBD1 (6 bases). Germline V gives CDR1 MNHNS, CDR2 SASEGT. Trimming pared 1 base from V and 5 bases from J, leaving 17 bases between. The CDR3 spans 16 residues.

The chain couples TRBV12-3 or TRBV12-4 to TRBJ1-3; TRBD1 might be the D (6 bases). This CDR3 region has 14 residues. Trimming cost V 3 bases and J 2 bases, with 8 bases left between them. The CDR3 nucleotides read TGTGCCAGCAGTTTCAGGGACACTGGAAACACCATATATTTT. Amino acids: CASSFRDTGNTIYF.

This chain connects TRBV29-1 to TRBJ1-1; the match to TRBD1 covers 9 bases. V was pared by 7 bases and J by 7 bases, with 13 bases of the junction left unmatched. CDR3 size: 14 residues. Germline assignment: CDR1 SQVTM and CDR2 ANQGSEA. CDR3 protein: CSDVQGARGFEAFF. DNA of the CDR3: TGCAGCGACGTACAGGGGGCTCGTGGGTTTGAAGCTTTCTTT.

The table lists this clonotype with many counts. The genes are TRBV6-2 or TRBV6-3 and TRBJ1-1, with unresolved D. The CDR3 totals 14 residues. Trimming took off 6 bases at V and 4 bases at J, with 15 bases between the two ends. Germline loops: CDR1 MNHEY, CDR2 SVGEGT. In DNA form, the CDR3 reads TGTGCCAGCAGCCAGGTCGGGGTGGCCACTGAAGCTTTCTTT. This sequence encodes CASSQVGVATEAFF.

Many counts were recorded for this clonotype. This chain connects TRBV30 to TRBJ2-7, with 10 bases lining up with TRBD1. The CDR3 runs to 13 residues. After removal of 5 bases from V and 6 bases from J, the junction contained 7 bases not matched to a gene. Germline V CDR1 and CDR2: GTSNPN, SVGIG (reference sequence). The CDR3 sequence: CAWDRDRGGEQYF. DNA of the CDR3: TGTGCCTGGGACCGGGACAGGGGAGGCGAGCAGTACTTC.

This clonotype was seen at least ten times. The chain carries TRBV7-3 and TRBJ2-5; 7 nucleotides agree with TRBD1. CDR1 and CDR2 (germline): SGHTA, FQGTGA. The J segment lost 5 bases and the V segment lost 5 bases, leaving 8 bases of the junction unmatched. The CDR3 loop spans 14 amino acids. The CDR3 nucleotides are TGTGCCAGCAGCAGACAGGGTATGGGGGAGACCCAGTACTTC. This encodes CASSRQGMGETQYF.

In this sample, this clonotype turned up many times. The chain couples TRBV7-8 to TRBJ2-5; no firm D call. The germline V and J ends were trimmed by 2 bases and 4 bases, with 14 bases remaining between them. CDR1 and CDR2 (germline): SGHVS, FQNEAQ. The CDR3 has 15 amino acids. The CDR3 region is CASSLSFASRETQYF. DNA of the CDR3: TGTGCCAGCAGCTTATCGTTCGCTAGTCGAGAGACCCAGTACTTC.

This clonotype was counted between two and nine times. The chain is built from TRBV19 and TRBJ1-5; the D is unclear. Germline V lookup: CDR1 LNHDA, CDR2 SQIVND (reference sequence). This CDR3 comprises 15 residues. Trimming cost V 2 bases and J 4 bases, with 12 bases left between them. The DNA for the CDR3 is TGTGCCAGTAGTATAATCGGCAGGCGTAATCAGCCCCAGCATTTT. Translating it yields CASSIIGRRNQPQHF.

The table lists this clonotype with many counts. The chain uses TRBV12-3 or TRBV12-4 and TRBJ1-3; D not resolved. V lost 6 bases and J 7 bases, leaving 7 bases between the germline ends. This CDR3 region has 11 residues. The chain's CDR3 is CASRVLNTIYF. In DNA form, the CDR3 reads TGTGCCAGCAGGGTTTTGAACACCATATATTTT.

The chain joins TRBV3-1 to TRBJ2-4; D is ambiguous. With 0 bases removed from V and 6 bases from J, the gap between germline ends came to 12 bases. The CDR3 consists of 15 residues. CDR1 is LGHDT, CDR2 YNNKEL, per germline (reference sequence). The CDR3 reads CASSQEWGRGNIQYF. The CDR3 nucleotides read TGTGCCAGCAGCCAAGAGTGGGGTAGAGGAAACATTCAGTACTTC.

This clonotype has at least ten counts. The chain employs TRBV6-1 and TRBJ1-5, with no clear D. Per germline, CDR1 MNHNS and CDR2 SASEGT. The CDR3 sequence is 14 residues long. Trimming cost V 2 bases and J 4 bases, with 9 bases left between them. Written as DNA, the CDR3 is TGTGCCAGCAGTGAATGGAAGGAAAATCAGCCCCAGCATTTT. Its protein product is CASSEWKENQPQHF.

The chain combines TRBV30 with TRBJ2-7; 7 nucleotides match TRBD1. Germline-derived CDR1 and CDR2 are GTSNPN and SVGIG (reference sequence). J was trimmed by 1 base and V by 5 bases; bases with no gene match: 14. This CDR3 region has 16 residues. The CDR3 here is CAWLRMGTERSYEQYF. The CDR3 coding sequence is TGTGCCTGGTTGCGTATGGGGACAGAAAGATCCTACGAGCAGTACTTC.

This clonotype has more than one count but fewer than ten. The chain is built from TRBV9 and TRBJ1-1; TRBD1 is a possible D gene (6 bases). Germline loops: CDR1 SGDLS, CDR2 YYNGEE. The V gene lost 0 bases and the J gene lost 11 bases, with 17 bases spanning the gap. The CDR3 is made up of 14 amino acids. Written as DNA, the CDR3 is TGTGCCAGCAGCGTAGAGCAACAGGGACCGAGGGCTTTCTTT. Translated: CASSVEQQGPRAFF.

This clonotype was counted only a few times. DNA of the CDR3: TGTGCCAGCAGCCTCGGGACTACAACCGGGGAGCTGTTTTTT. Protein: CASSLGTTTGELFF. The rearrangement links TRBV4-2 to TRBJ2-2; 7 bases are shared with TRBD2. Germline CDR1 and CDR2: LGHNA and YNFKEQ. The CDR3 loop spans 14 amino acids. V was pared by 4 bases and J by 5 bases, with 4 bases of the junction left unmatched.

In its sample, this clonotype was seen many times. CDR3 nucleotide sequence: TGTGCCAGCAGCCCAGCGACAGGGAGGGCTTTCTTT. Its protein is CASSPATGRAFF. The rearrangement links TRBV5-6 to TRBJ1-1, with 7 positions matching TRBD1. This CDR3 comprises 12 residues. Trimming took 4 bases from V and 11 from J; bases not matched to a gene: 8. The germline gives CDR1 SGHDT, CDR2 YYEEEE.

This clonotype has ten or more counts. The J gene is TRBJ1-1, the V gene TRBV12-3 or TRBV12-4, with D uncertain. The V and J ends lost 3 bases and 0 bases respectively, with 11 bases between them. The CDR3 runs to 15 residues. CDR3 DNA sequence: TGTGCCAGCAGTTTTCGGTCTGGGATGAACACTGAAGCTTTCTTT. Translating gives CASSFRSGMNTEAFF.

Worth noting for this clonotype: A much larger clone sits a single nucleotide away, making a read error possible. The V gene is TRBV29-1, the J gene TRBJ1-1, with 9 bases fitting TRBD1. Unmatched junction bases numbered 3, after V lost 7 bases and J lost 6 bases. CDR3 size: 11 residues. Germline lookup yields CDR1 SQVTM and CDR2 ANQGSEA. CDR3 coding DNA: TGCAGCGAAGACAGGGGGTCTGAAGCTTTCTTT. Translating it yields CSEDRGSEAFF. Based on the CDR3 plus reference TRBV29-1 and TRBJ1-1, the full variable domain is SAVISQKPSRDICQRGTSLTIQCQVDSQVTMMFWYRQQPGQSLTLIATANQGSEATYESGFVIDKFPISRPNLTFSTLTVSNMSPEDSSIYLCSEDRGSEAFFGQGTRLTVV.

This clonotype appeared many times. The chain's CDR3 is CAWTRQGRRNTIYF. In DNA, the CDR3 is TGTGCCTGGACTAGACAGGGAAGGAGAAACACCATATATTTT. The V gene is TRBV30, the J gene TRBJ1-3; TRBD1 matches 7 bases. Trimming removed 4 bases from V and 5 bases from J; junction bases left unmatched: 8. The CDR3 totals 14 residues. Germline-derived CDR1 and CDR2 are GTSNPN and SVGIG (reference sequence).

In its sample, this clonotype was seen a few times. This chain connects TRBV3-1 to TRBJ1-2; maybe TRBD1 (5 bases). V lost 3 bases, J lost 8 bases, and 19 bases lay in between. CDR1 and CDR2 (germline): LGHDT, YNNKEL (reference sequence). The CDR3 consists of 15 residues. The CDR3 reads CASSQAGPRSRGYTF. For the CDR3, the DNA is TGTGCCAGCAGCCAGGCGGGGCCGAGGAGTCGGGGCTACACCTTC.

The chain joins TRBV6-1 to TRBJ2-2, with 12 bases fitting TRBD2. Germline V gene sequence: CDR1 MNHNS, CDR2 SASEGT. The trim removed 5 bases at V and 3 bases at J, leaving 4 bases unmatched. The CDR3 is 16 residues long. The CDR3 bases are TGTGCCAGCAGTCAGACTAGCGGGGGTTACACCGGGGAGCTGTTTTTT. Translating it yields CASSQTSGGYTGELFF.

This clonotype has ten or more counts. V and J are TRBV20-1 and TRBJ1-2; 8 bases line up with TRBD1. The junction had 5 bases not matched to a gene; V was cut back by 3 bases and J by 8 bases. The germline gives CDR1 DFQATT, CDR2 SNEGSKA (reference sequence). This CDR3 comprises 12 residues. CDR3 residues: CSASPRGRGYTF. In nucleotides, the CDR3 is TGCAGTGCTAGCCCCAGGGGGCGAGGCTACACCTTC.

This clonotype was detected many times. The chain carries TRBV28 and TRBJ2-7, with 10 positions matching TRBD2. CDR3 length equals 14 residues. V lost 5 bases and J lost 3; bases outside the gene matches: 4. From germline, CDR1 is MDHEN and CDR2 SYDVKM. This CDR3 reads CASSPPSGSYEQYF. The CDR3 DNA sequence: TGTGCCAGCAGTCCACCTAGCGGGAGCTACGAGCAGTACTTC.

The rearrangement links TRBV2 to TRBJ2-7; 9 positions agree with TRBD1. The CDR3 loop spans 16 amino acids. The junction had 12 bases not matched to a gene; V was cut back by 8 bases and J by 1 base. Looked up from germline, CDR1 is SNHLY and CDR2 is FYNNEI. DNA for the CDR3: TGTGCCAGCCCAAAAAGACAGGGGGTGTCTTCCTACGAGCAGTACTTC. Its translation is CASPKRQGVSSYEQYF.

The chain has TRBV20-1 and TRBJ1-5; D may be TRBD1 (6 bases). Germline V gene lookup returns CDR1 DFQATT and CDR2 SNEGSKA (reference sequence). V lost 5 bases and J 5 bases, leaving 19 bases between the germline ends. This CDR3 region has 15 residues. CDR3: CSAFPGQRDDQPQHF. The CDR3, as DNA: TGCAGTGCTTTCCCCGGACAGAGAGACGATCAGCCCCAGCATTTT.